The 29 T cell receptor beta chains reported below all come from one sample, sequenced in a study of blood T cell repertoires in COVID-19. Only in-frame clones appear in the TCRdb table, and some are missing; sequencing was by immunoSEQ multiplex PCR. The sample shows about 64,000 clones, around 80% of them seen only once. Sequencing input: peripheral blood. These receptors came from a man in his 60s with COVID-19, enrolled during active disease.

This clone was observed at least ten times. The V gene is TRBV25-1, the J gene TRBJ2-5; maybe TRBD2 (5 bases). The V end was cut by 5 bases, the J end by 0 bases, with 13 bases between. Germline V gives CDR1 MGHDK, CDR2 SYGVNS. The length of the CDR3 is 15 residues. The CDR3 nucleotides are TGTGCCAGCAGTCTGGCAGGCGGGTACCAAGAGACCCAGTACTTC. Amino acid sequence: CASSLAGGYQETQYF.

The chain combines TRBV19 with TRBJ1-6, with D perhaps TRBD1 (6 bases). V lost 6 bases and J lost 0, with 15 bases in between. The CDR3 contains 17 residues. Germline loops: CDR1 LNHDA, CDR2 SQIVND (reference sequence). The DNA of the CDR3 is TGTGCCAGTAGACAATGGGGGGGCAGCTCCTATAATTCACCCCTCCACTTT. The encoded protein is CASRQWGGSSYNSPLHF.

The V call is TRBV19, the J call TRBJ2-3; possible D gene TRBD1, 6 bases. V dropped 0 bases and J dropped 6 bases, with 7 bases sitting between them. The CDR3 contains 13 residues. Germline assignment: CDR1 LNHDA and CDR2 SQIVND (reference sequence). CDR3 sequence (DNA): TGTGCCAGTAGTATAGATCAGGGGGATACGCAGTATTTT. Residues: CASSIDQGDTQYF.

The V gene is TRBV19, the J gene TRBJ2-1; 12 bases fit TRBD1. Germline loops: CDR1 LNHDA, CDR2 SQIVND (reference sequence). V shed 10 bases, J shed 6 bases, and the junction held 10 bases outside the gene matches. This CDR3 is built from 15 residues. For the CDR3, the DNA is TGTGCCACCCACACCGGGACAGGGGGCCTCAATGAGCAGTTCTTC. It specifies CATHTGTGGLNEQFF.

The V and J genes are TRBV14 and TRBJ2-1; 10 nucleotides line up with TRBD1. CDR3 length equals 17 residues. Germline CDR1 and CDR2: SGHDN and FVKESK. The junction had 9 bases not matched to a gene; V was cut back by 0 bases and J by 7 bases. The DNA of the CDR3 is TGTGCCAGCAGCCAAGATACCTTCGGGACAGGGGTGAATGAGCAGTTCTTC. As protein: CASSQDTFGTGVNEQFF.

This clone occurred a few times. The chain links TRBV9 to TRBJ1-2; maybe TRBD1 (5 bases). The CDR3 runs to 15 residues. Trimming left V 5 bases short and J 1 base short, with 15 bases between. Germline CDR1 is SGDLS and CDR2 is YYNGEE. CDR3 nucleotide sequence: TGTGCCAGCAGGAACGGGGGGGTTGGTAACTATGGCTACACCTTC. It codes for CASRNGGVGNYGYTF.

This clone has just one count. V is TRBV18 and J is TRBJ2-3; 10 nucleotides line up with TRBD2. The CDR3 sequence is 14 residues long. Germline CDR1 KGHSH, CDR2 LQKENI. Germline trimming cut 2 bases from V and 4 bases from J; bases unmatched to any gene: 0. Here the CDR3 DNA reads TGTGCCAGCTCACCAGGACTAGCGGCAGATACGCAGTATTTT. This codes for CASSPGLAADTQYF.

This clone has just one count. CDR3 nucleotide sequence: TGTGCCAGCTCACCACCACCCCTAGTAGATACGCAGTATTTT. Encoded protein: CASSPPPLVDTQYF. V usage is TRBV18 and J usage is TRBJ2-3; no clear D. In germline, CDR1 is KGHSH, CDR2 LQKENI. The CDR3 covers 14 residues. V lost 0 bases and J lost 5, with 9 bases in between.

This clone appeared once. The chain employs TRBV2 and TRBJ2-7; TRBD2 aligns across 8 bases. With V trimmed by 8 bases and J by 6 bases, 3 bases remained unmatched. This CDR3 comprises 11 residues. Germline CDR1 and CDR2: SNHLY and FYNNEI. The CDR3 bases are TGTGCCAGCGGCCGGGGGGGCGAGCAGTACTTC. It specifies CASGRGGEQYF.

The chain links TRBV29-1 to TRBJ1-1; D gene uncertain. This CDR3 has 13 amino acids. Trimming stripped 3 bases from V and 0 bases from J, with 8 bases between. Germline CDR1 SQVTM, CDR2 ANQGSEA. The CDR3 DNA is TGCAGCGTTGAGGAGGTCTTGAACACTGAAGCTTTCTTT. Translation gives CSVEEVLNTEAFF.

The V and J genes are TRBV6-6 and TRBJ1-1, with 10 nucleotides matching TRBD1. Germline-derived CDR1 and CDR2 are MNHNY and SVGAGI (reference sequence). The CDR3 is made up of 15 amino acids. J lost 2 bases, V lost 4 bases, and 4 bases had no gene match. CDR3 bases: TGTGCCAGCAGTTCCCGGACAGGGGGAAACACTGAAGCTTTCTTT. Translating gives CASSSRTGGNTEAFF.

The chain has TRBV7-9 and TRBJ1-6, with D uncertain. CDR1 is SEHNR, CDR2 FQNEAQ, per germline (reference sequence). There are 14 residues in the CDR3. This CDR3 is CATSFDPGESPLHF. Written as DNA, the CDR3 is TGTGCGACCAGCTTTGACCCCGGGGAATCACCCCTCCACTTT.

The rearrangement uses TRBV2 and TRBJ1-2, with D hard to call. This CDR3 is 12 amino acids long. The V end was cut by 8 bases, the J end by 7 bases, with 14 bases between. Germline lookup yields CDR1 SNHLY and CDR2 FYNNEI. This CDR3 reads CASGSSGSGYTF. The CDR3 DNA reads as TGTGCCAGCGGCTCGTCGGGATCTGGCTACACCTTC.

The chain couples TRBV7-3 to TRBJ2-1; the D gene is possibly TRBD2 (5 bases). Trimming left V 3 bases short and J 3 bases short, with 6 bases between. The germline V gene has CDR1 SGHTA and CDR2 FQGTGA. The CDR3 totals 13 residues. CDR3 in amino acids: CASSLRVYNEQFF. In DNA form, the CDR3 reads TGTGCCAGCAGCTTGCGGGTCTACAATGAGCAGTTCTTC. Based on the CDR3 plus reference TRBV7-3 and TRBJ2-1, the full variable domain is GAGVSQTPSNKVTEKGKYVELRCDPISGHTALYWYRQSLGQGPEFLIYFQGTGAADDSGLPNDRFFAVRPEGSVSTLKIQRTERGDSAVYLCASSLRVYNEQFFGPGTRLTVL.

This clone was seen only a few times. V and J are TRBV12-3 or TRBV12-4 and TRBJ2-7, with D possibly matching TRBD2 (5 bases). Trimming took off 4 bases at V and 9 bases at J, with 13 bases between the two ends. The CDR3 is made up of 12 amino acids. Written as DNA, the CDR3 is TGTGCCAGCAGTTACAACCTTGGAGGGCAGTACTTC. Translating gives CASSYNLGGQYF.

CDR3 sequence (DNA): TGTGCCAGCAGTCAGACGGGGTACGAGCAGTACTTC. Its translation: CASSQTGYEQYF. V is TRBV2 and J is TRBJ2-7, with a tentative D call TRBD2 (5 bases). The CDR3 loop spans 12 amino acids. The V gene lost 5 bases and the J gene lost 4 bases, with 9 bases spanning the gap. Looked up from germline, CDR1 is SNHLY and CDR2 is FYNNEI. The variable domain in full, with the rest retrieved from reference TRBV2 and TRBJ2-7, is EPEVTQTPSHQVTQMGQEVILRCVPISNHLYFYWYRQILGQKVEFLVSFYNNEISEKSEIFDDQFSVERPDGSNFTLKIRSTKLEDSAMYFCASSQTGYEQYFGPGTRLTVT.

This clone was seen only a few times. The V call is TRBV2, the J call TRBJ1-6, with D uncertain. The CDR3 spans 16 residues. Looked up from germline, CDR1 is SNHLY and CDR2 is FYNNEI. Trimming took 6 bases from V and 6 from J, leaving 18 bases between them. The chain's CDR3 is CASRDYRTAPNSPLHF. In DNA form, the CDR3 reads TGTGCCAGCAGGGACTATCGGACCGCACCTAATTCACCCCTCCACTTT.

CDR3 in DNA: TGTGCCAGCAGCTGGGACACAACCTACGAGCAGTACTTC. Protein product: CASSWDTTYEQYF. The rearrangement uses TRBV12-3 or TRBV12-4 and TRBJ2-7, with D tentatively TRBD1 (6 bases). Trimming shortened V by 6 bases and J by 2 bases, and 11 bases separated the two germline ends. CDR3 size: 13 residues.

This chain connects TRBV5-1 to TRBJ1-1, with TRBD1 identical over 7 bases. V shed 4 bases and J 0 bases; nucleotides not matched to a gene: 3. Germline-derived CDR1 and CDR2 are SGHRS and YFSETQ. The CDR3 covers 14 residues. CDR3 nucleotides: TGCGCCAGCAGCCCACAGGGGCTGAACACTGAAGCTTTCTTT. The encoded protein is CASSPQGLNTEAFF.

The rearrangement joins TRBV6-5 to TRBJ2-7; 10 bases fit TRBD1. V trimming: 4 bases; J trimming: 3 bases; junction bases outside the gene matches: 6. The germline gives CDR1 MNHEY, CDR2 SVGAGI. The CDR3 runs 15 residues. CDR3 amino acids: CASSWGGQGNYEQYF. The CDR3 DNA is TGTGCCAGCAGTTGGGGGGGACAGGGGAACTACGAGCAGTACTTC.

This chain joins TRBV5-1 and TRBJ1-1; D not resolved. Trimming cost V 7 bases and J 7 bases, with 14 bases left between them. The CDR3 is made up of 12 amino acids. Germline lookup yields CDR1 SGHRS and CDR2 YFSETQ. The CDR3 reads CASSDPEGEAFF. The CDR3 nucleotides are TGCGCCAGCTCGGACCCGGAGGGTGAAGCTTTCTTT.

This chain connects TRBV19 to TRBJ2-7, with a weak D call TRBD1 (6 bases). Trimming cost V 3 bases and J 3 bases, with 15 bases left between them. The CDR3 totals 15 residues. The germline V gene has CDR1 LNHDA and CDR2 SQIVND (reference sequence). DNA of the CDR3: TGTGCCAGTAGTATGACAGGTGGTTGGGGCTACGAGCAGTACTTC. It is translated as CASSMTGGWGYEQYF.

In its sample, this clone was seen a few times. This chain links TRBV18 with TRBJ2-1; tentative D call: TRBD2 (5 bases). The CDR3 covers 15 residues. In germline, CDR1 is KGHSH, CDR2 LQKENI. The ends were cut back, 0 bases at V and 5 bases at J, with 11 bases in the middle. This chain's CDR3 is CASSPPTGGHNEQFF. CDR3 DNA: TGTGCCAGCTCACCACCTACTGGAGGCCACAATGAGCAGTTCTTC.

V usage is TRBV4-1 and J usage is TRBJ2-5; D is uncertain. The length of the CDR3 is 18 residues. V gave up 2 bases and J gave up 2 bases, with 21 bases separating them. Germline CDR1 is MGHRA and CDR2 is YSYEKL. CDR3 protein: CASSQFGLRKFQQETQYF. In DNA form, the CDR3 reads TGCGCCAGCAGCCAATTTGGGCTACGGAAGTTCCAACAAGAGACCCAGTACTTC.

The rearrangement links TRBV6-5 to TRBJ1-3, with D maybe TRBD1 (5 bases). Trimming removed 8 bases at V and 0 bases at J, with 14 bases between. This CDR3 spans 15 amino acids. Germline CDR1 MNHEY, CDR2 SVGAGI. CDR3 protein: CASRTKGYSGNTIYF. The CDR3 DNA follows: TGTGCCAGCCGAACGAAGGGGTACTCTGGAAACACCATATATTTT.

V usage is TRBV3-1 (or the pseudogene TRBV3-2) and J usage is TRBJ1-1; 7 bases map to TRBD1. Germline V gives CDR1 LGHDT, CDR2 YNNKEL (reference sequence). The CDR3 contains 13 residues. Unmatched junction bases numbered 3, after V lost 4 bases and J lost 4 bases. The CDR3: CASSRGQVTEAFF. Written as DNA, the CDR3 is TGTGCCAGCAGCCGAGGACAGGTCACTGAAGCTTTCTTT.

This rearrangement joins TRBV4-1 to TRBJ2-5; D not certain. The germline V gene has CDR1 MGHRA and CDR2 YSYEKL. This CDR3 is 13 amino acids long. V was shortened by 2 bases and J by 1 base, with 5 bases between the two germline ends. For the CDR3, the DNA is TGCGCCAGCAGCCAATACAGCCAAGAGACCCAGTACTTC. This codes for CASSQYSQETQYF.

This chain connects TRBV28 to TRBJ1-5; D gene uncertain. V was pared by 4 bases and J by 9 bases, with 13 bases between. The CDR3 sequence is 13 residues long. The germline V gene encodes CDR1 MDHEN and CDR2 SYDVKM. CDR3 in amino acids: CASSSLPSRPQHF. The CDR3 nucleotides are TGTGCCAGCAGTTCCCTCCCTAGTCGGCCCCAGCATTTT. The complete variable domain, with remaining parts taken from reference TRBV28 and TRBJ1-5, reads DVKVTQSSRYLVKRTGEKVFLECVQDMDHENMFWYRQDPGLGLRLIYFSYDVKMKEKGDIPEGYSVSREKKERFSLILESASTNQTSMYLCASSSLPSRPQHFGDGTRLSIL.

V usage is TRBV24-1 and J usage is TRBJ2-2; D perhaps matches TRBD1 (6 bases). Trimming shortened V by 5 bases and J by 5 bases, and 20 bases separated the two germline ends. This CDR3 contains 17 residues. Germline CDR1 KGHDR, CDR2 SFDVKD. The CDR3 DNA sequence: TGTGCCACCAGTGGGGCGGATGGGGGCAGTGTAACCGGGGAGCTGTTTTTT. Amino acids: CATSGADGGSVTGELFF.